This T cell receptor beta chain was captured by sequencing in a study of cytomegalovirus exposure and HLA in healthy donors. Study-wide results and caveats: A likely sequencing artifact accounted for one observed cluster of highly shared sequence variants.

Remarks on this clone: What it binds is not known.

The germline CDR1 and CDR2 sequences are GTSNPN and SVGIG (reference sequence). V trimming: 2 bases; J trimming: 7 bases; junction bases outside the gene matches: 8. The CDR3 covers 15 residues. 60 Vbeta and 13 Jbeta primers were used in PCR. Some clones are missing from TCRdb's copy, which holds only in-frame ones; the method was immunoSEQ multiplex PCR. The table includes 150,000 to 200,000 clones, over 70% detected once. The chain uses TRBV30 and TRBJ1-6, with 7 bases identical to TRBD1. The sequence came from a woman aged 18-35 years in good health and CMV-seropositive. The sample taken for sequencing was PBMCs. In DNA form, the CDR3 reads TGTGCCTGGAGTTGGGGTGACAGGGAGAATTCACCCCTCCACTTT. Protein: CAWSWGDRENSPLHF.